These 2 T cell receptor beta chains came from one sample sequenced in a study of cytomegalovirus exposure and HLA in healthy donors. The PCR employed 60 Vbeta primers together with 13 Jbeta primers. The repertoire was sequenced with immunoSEQ multiplex PCR; TCRdb's copy has only in-frame clones and lacks some. Among around 200,000 clones listed, around 86% were seen once. The specimen sequenced was PBMCs. Receptors were obtained from a woman in her thirties or forties in good health and CMV-seronegative.

This clone was counted between two and nine times. The rearrangement joins TRBV28 to TRBJ1-2, with D tentatively TRBD1 (5 bases). Between the trimmed V and J ends, which lost 1 base and 2 bases, there was a span of 8 bases. The length of the CDR3 is 14 residues. Germline CDR1 reads MDHEN; CDR2 reads SYDVKM. The CDR3 here is CASSLSPGNYGYTF. The CDR3 coding sequence is TGTGCCAGCAGTTTATCCCCAGGGAACTATGGCTACACCTTC.

The V gene is TRBV7-9, the J gene TRBJ2-5; 8 nucleotides match TRBD1. This CDR3 is built from 14 residues. Germline CDR1 SEHNR, CDR2 FQNEAQ (reference sequence). V lost 3 bases to trimming and J lost 2 bases; unmatched junction nucleotides: 2. The CDR3 reads CASSFGTGQETQYF. Written as DNA, the CDR3 is TGTGCCAGCAGCTTCGGGACAGGACAAGAGACCCAGTACTTC.